This T cell receptor beta chain appears in the sequencing data of a study of cytomegalovirus exposure and HLA in healthy donors. Primers included in the PCR were 60 Vbeta and 13 Jbeta primers. Assay used: immunoSEQ multiplex PCR; TCRdb lists only in-frame clones, some missing. The data contain 95,000 to 100,000 clones, roughly three quarters of them seen just once; the ten biggest clones take up around 7.2%. Concerning this clone: Its antigen is not known.

Study results and caveats: Association of a missense DCLRE1C variant with TCR beta V- and J-gene trimming was reported in a later analysis.

V was pared by 4 bases and J by 12 bases, with 21 bases of the junction left unmatched. Germline V gene data show CDR1 as LGHNT and CDR2 as FRNRAP. The CDR3 consists of 18 residues. The rearrangement links TRBV12-5 to TRBJ2-3, with TRBD1 matching over 11 bases. The receptor was isolated from a female donor in good health and CMV-seronegative. The sample comprised PBMCs. In DNA, the CDR3 is TGTGCTAGTGGTTCTCATACACCGGGACAGGGGGACCTAGTACTTCAGTATTTT. Encoded protein: CASGSHTPGQGDLVLQYF.